What follows are 4 T cell receptor beta chains derived from one specimen sequenced in a study of immune reconstitution after stem cell transplant in scleroderma. TCRdb called the RT-PCR reads again in MiXCR, with one record for every CDR3 protein. The repertoire consists of over 2,000 distinct CDR3 sequences, with 7.4% occurring once and the leading ten covering roughly an eighth. This sample was gathered before or after autologous hematopoietic stem cell transplantation (not recorded which). The origin of the receptors is a male donor with systemic sclerosis.

This clonotype is deemed medium-sized. The chain combines TRBV20-1 with TRBJ1-2; TRBD1 matches at 9 bases. CDR1 is DFQATT, CDR2 SNEGSKA, per germline (reference sequence). After removal of 6 bases from V and 0 bases from J, the junction contained 5 bases not matched to a gene. The CDR3 sequence is 14 residues long. The CDR3 spells CSARDRVSNYGYTF. DNA of the CDR3: TGCAGTGCCAGGGACAGGGTATCTAACTATGGCTACACCTTC.

This clonotype is labeled as medium-sized (0.01 to 0.1%). The chain is built from TRBV20-1 and TRBJ2-5; TRBD1 matches at 10 bases. J was trimmed by 4 bases and V by 2 bases; bases with no gene match: 7. CDR1 is DFQATT, CDR2 SNEGSKA, per germline (reference sequence). The CDR3 has 15 amino acids. CDR3 amino acids: CSARSGTGVGETQYF. In nucleotides, the CDR3 is TGCAGTGCTAGATCCGGGACAGGGGTTGGAGAGACCCAGTACTTC.

About this clonotype: With a much larger clone just one base away, this may be a read error. The conserved phenylalanine or tryptophan is not found at the CDR3 terminus, so this likely reflects a read error. The chain carries TRBV29-1 and TRBJ1-1; 7 bases line up with TRBD1. V shed 6 bases, J shed 1 base, and the junction held 5 bases outside the gene matches. The CDR3 runs to 13 residues. CDR1 and CDR2 (germline): SQVTM, ANQGSEA. As DNA, the CDR3 is TGCAGCGTCTCACAGGGGAGGAACACTGAAGCTTTCCTT. Protein product: CSVSQGRNTEAFL.

Notes on this clonotype: One junction end disagrees with the germline gene, perhaps due to a read error. This rearrangement joins TRBV3-1 to TRBJ1-1, with D uncertain. Germline V gene data show CDR1 as LGHDT and CDR2 as YNNKEL (reference sequence). This CDR3 region has 12 residues. The CDR3 protein is CASQNGHAEAFF. DNA for the CDR3: TGTGCCAGTCAAAATGGGCACGCTGAGGCTTTCTTT.